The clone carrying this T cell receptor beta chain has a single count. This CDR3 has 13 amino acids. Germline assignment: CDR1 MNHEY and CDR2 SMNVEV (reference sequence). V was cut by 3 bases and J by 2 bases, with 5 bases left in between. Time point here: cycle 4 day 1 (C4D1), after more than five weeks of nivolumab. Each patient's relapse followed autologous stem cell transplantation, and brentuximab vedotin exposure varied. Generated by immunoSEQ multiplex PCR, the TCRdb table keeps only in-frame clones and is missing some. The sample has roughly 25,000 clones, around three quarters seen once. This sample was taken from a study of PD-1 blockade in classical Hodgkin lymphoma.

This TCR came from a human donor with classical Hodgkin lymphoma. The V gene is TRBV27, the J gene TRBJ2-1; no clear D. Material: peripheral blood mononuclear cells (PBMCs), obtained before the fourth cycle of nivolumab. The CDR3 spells CASSFRTYNEQFF. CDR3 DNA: TGTGCCAGCAGTTTTAGGACCTACAATGAGCAGTTCTTC.